One TCR beta chain is described in this entry. The antigen remains unidentified. The data belong to a study of T-cell memory formation after mild COVID-19. Study observations and caveats: Clones shrinking between day 15 and 85 showed a balanced CD4/CD8 split, and those that grew later tilted toward CD4+.

Germline V gene sequence: CDR1 SGHRS, CDR2 YFSETQ. This CDR3 has 16 amino acids. J lost 2 bases, V lost 1 base, and 7 bases had no gene match. TCRdb redid the calling of the 5' RACE reads with MiXCR, one entry per CDR3 protein. The sample yields a few hundred thousand distinct CDR3 sequences, more than 20% seen once. Source material: PBMCs or a T cell subset sorted from them (not recorded which). The clonotype originates from an adult woman who had mild COVID-19 (a few samples of this study predate the infection). Cell type and time point are not known. V gene TRBV5-1 combines with J gene TRBJ2-7; 9 bases fit TRBD2. The CDR3 nucleotides are TGCGCCAGCAGCTTGCGGACTAGCGCCAACCCCTACGAGCAGTACTTC. It translates to CASSLRTSANPYEQYF.